This TCR beta chain was sequenced in a study of blood T cell repertoires in COVID-19. Study-wide context: Italy, Spain and the United States were the sources of the convalescent and acute COVID-19 samples. The analysed material was cDNA or gDNA that came from T cells, B-cell-depleted T cells, or PBMCs.

Authors' methods: Reference gene primers were amplified, and this amplification served to estimate nucleated cell counts. Sequencing used immunoSEQ multiplex PCR; TCRdb keeps in-frame clones, though not all of them. V, J and clone size reflect that table, while D and trimming were determined from the DNA. The table has 150,000 to 200,000 clones, 65% to 90% seen once. The CDR3 length is 15 residues. The sample holds a few counts of this clone. The sample comprised peripheral blood. The V and J genes are TRBV21-1 and TRBJ1-4; TRBD1, the table's D call, lacks a check against the DNA. TRBV21-1 is annotated as a pseudogene. This receptor was obtained from a man in his fifties or sixties with acute or convalescent COVID-19. For the CDR3, the DNA is TGTGCCAGCAGCCCTACAGGGGGCACTAATGAAAAACTGTTTTTT. This codes for CASSPTGGTNEKLFF.